This is a list of T cell receptor beta chains from one sample in a study of cytomegalovirus exposure and HLA in healthy donors. Generated by immunoSEQ multiplex PCR, the TCRdb table keeps only in-frame clones and is missing some. The sample lists some 150,000 clones, roughly 62% occurring once. The source material was PBMCs. All receptors come from a man in his 60s in good health and CMV-seronegative. CDR3s include the opening cysteine and the closing phenylalanine or tryptophan. The D gene is left open where the match is weak. Some rows mark clone size as missing; the rest say once, few, many or name a class of expanded clone.

clone size	J gene	D gene	V gene	CDR3 DNA	CDR3 protein
few	TRBJ1-1	.	TRBV2	TGTGCCAGCACTCAGGACAGTATAAACACTGAAGCTTTCTTT	CASTQDSINTEAFF
.	TRBJ2-2	TRBD2	TRBV19	TGTGCCAGTAGCCCACCCGGGGGGGGGACGAACACCGGGGAGCTGTTTTTT	CASSPPGGGTNTGELFF
.	TRBJ1-1	TRBD1	TRBV6-1	TGTGCCACCAGAGAGACAGGGGATAGTTCTGAAGCTTTCTTT	CATRETGDSSEAFF
.	TRBJ2-3	TRBD1	TRBV30	TGTGCCTGGAGCTCCCGGTCAGGACAGGGAGTTGGGGATACGCAGTATTTT	CAWSSRSGQGVGDTQYF
.	TRBJ2-7	TRBD2	TRBV5-4	TGTGCCAGCAGCCCTACTAGCGGGAGTACCCACGAGCAGTACTTC	CASSPTSGSTHEQYF
.	TRBJ2-6	.	TRBV4-1	TGCGCCAGCAGGCGAATTTTTGGGGCCAACGTCCTGACTTTC	CASRRIFGANVLTF
.	TRBJ2-7	.	TRBV29-1	TGCAGCGCCTCGACAGTTTCGTCCTACGAGCAGTACTTC	CSASTVSSYEQYF
few	TRBJ2-7	TRBD1	TRBV7-9	TGTGCCAGCAGCTTAGTGGGACAGGTGACCTACGAGCAGTACTTC	CASSLVGQVTYEQYF
.	TRBJ2-7	.	TRBV27	TGTGCCAGCAGTTTCACGGGGTACGAGCAGTACTTC	CASSFTGYEQYF
.	TRBJ1-2	.	TRBV6-1	TGTGCCAGCAGTGAAGGGATGCGGATTACTAACTATGGCTACACCTTC	CASSEGMRITNYGYTF
.	TRBJ1-4	.	TRBV4-1	TGCGCCAGCAGCCAAGATCGTCAGGGATTCGAAAAACTGTTTTTT	CASSQDRQGFEKLFF
.	TRBJ2-7	TRBD1	TRBV6-5	TGTGCCAGCAGTCCACCGGGACAGGGAGTCCACGAGCAGTACTTC	CASSPPGQGVHEQYF
once	TRBJ1-4	.	TRBV25-1	TGTGCCAGCAGTGAGAAAAGCCCGAGAGTTGAAAAACTGTTTTTT	CASSEKSPRVEKLFF
.	TRBJ1-4	TRBD1	TRBV29-1	TGCAGCGTTCTCGGACAGGGTGGAACAACTAATGAAAAACTGTTTTTT	CSVLGQGGTTNEKLFF
.	TRBJ1-3	TRBD1	TRBV11-2	TGTGCCAGCAGATGGACAGGAACTGGAAACACCATATATTTT	CASRWTGTGNTIYF
.	TRBJ1-6	TRBD1	TRBV28	TGTGCCAGCCGACAGGGGCCCCATAATTCACCCCTCCACTTT	CASRQGPHNSPLHF
.	TRBJ1-1	.	TRBV7-9	TGTGCCAGCAGCGTTAGACAGCTTGAAGCTTTCTTT	CASSVRQLEAFF
.	TRBJ1-2	.	TRBV18	TGTGCCAGCTCACCACCTGCACGCGATGGCTACACCTTC	CASSPPARDGYTF
.	TRBJ1-5	.	TRBV28	TGTGCCAGCAGCCCCGATTTGGGGGACTTCTATAGCAATCAGCCCCAGCATTTT	CASSPDLGDFYSNQPQHF
.	TRBJ1-2	TRBD1	TRBV30	TGTGCCTGGAGCCGGGACAGTGGCTACACCTTC	CAWSRDSGYTF
.	TRBJ1-5	.	TRBV19	TGTGCCAGTACTACGACTGCTAACAATCAGCCCCAGCATTTT	CASTTTANNQPQHF
once	TRBJ1-4	TRBD1	TRBV19	TGTGCCAGTAGTTCCCGGGACAGGGCGTCGACGCTGTTTTTT	CASSSRDRASTLFF
.	TRBJ2-7	.	TRBV5-1	TGCGCCAGCAGCTTGGGGGCAGAGAGCTCCTACGAGCAGTACTTC	CASSLGAESSYEQYF
.	TRBJ2-7	.	TRBV21-1	TGTGCCAGCGGACACAGGGGGGCTAGGGAGCAGTACTTC	CASGHRGAREQYF
.	TRBJ1-2	TRBD1	TRBV28	TGTGCCAGCAGTTTATCTAGGTTTGGACAGGCCTCCAACTATGGCTACCCCTTC	CASSLSRFGQASNYGYPF
.	TRBJ2-1	TRBD1	TRBV7-2	TGTGCCAGCAGCACAACGAGGACAGGCCACAATGAGCAGTTCTTC	CASSTTRTGHNEQFF
.	TRBJ1-6	.	TRBV30	TGTGCCTGGAGTGTATCGGTTCTTAGTTCACCCCTCCACTTT	CAWSVSVLSSPLHF
.	TRBJ2-1	TRBD1	TRBV29-1	TGCAGCGTTGTGGTTAACAGGGGGCTACTGGGTTCCTACAATGAGCAGTTCTTC	CSVVVNRGLLGSYNEQFF
.	TRBJ2-1	TRBD2	TRBV5-6	TGTGCCAGCAGCTTCATAGCGGGAGATCTCCGAACTGGCAATGAGCAGTTCTTC	CASSFIAGDLRTGNEQFF
.	TRBJ1-2	TRBD1	TRBV9	TGTGCCAGCAGCGCCCAGAGTAGGACAGGGGGAGGCTACACCTTC	CASSAQSRTGGGYTF
once	TRBJ2-3	.	TRBV19	TGTGCCAGTATGGCAGGAGGAGGAGATACGCAGTATTTT	CASMAGGGDTQYF
.	TRBJ2-7	TRBD2	TRBV28	TGTGCCAGCAGTTTGCCGGGAGGTAGCGGGAGTGGCGAGCAGTACTTC	CASSLPGGSGSGEQYF
.	TRBJ1-1	.	TRBV18	TGTGCCAGCTCGTCTAAGACAGGCGGGAGCACTGAAGCTTTCTTT	CASSSKTGGSTEAFF
.	TRBJ1-1	.	TRBV18	TGTGCCAGCTCACCGGGTGACTACATGAACACTGAAGCTTTCTTT	CASSPGDYMNTEAFF
few	TRBJ2-2	.	TRBV19	TGTGCCAGTAGTGTAGGACAGTGGAACACCGGGGAGCTGTTTTTT	CASSVGQWNTGELFF
.	TRBJ1-2	.	TRBV27	TGTGCCAGCAGACTGCCCAGGGAGGATGGCTACACCTTC	CASRLPREDGYTF
.	TRBJ2-1	TRBD2	TRBV4-1	TGCGCCAGCAGCCCGCCGGACCGGGGGGGGAGGAACAATGAGCAGTTCTTC	CASSPPDRGGRNNEQFF
.	TRBJ2-7	TRBD2	TRBV5-4	TGTGCCAGCAGCCGCACTAGCGGGGCGGGTGAGCAGTACTTC	CASSRTSGAGEQYF
.	TRBJ2-7	TRBD2	TRBV30	TGTGCCTGGAGTGTAGGGAGGGCGGCATCCTACGAGCAGTACTTC	CAWSVGRAASYEQYF
.	TRBJ1-2	TRBD1	TRBV6-6	TGTGCCAGCAGTTACTCGGACAGGGGGGTTCGTAGTGGCTACACCTTC	CASSYSDRGVRSGYTF
.	TRBJ2-2	TRBD2	TRBV7-9	TGTGCCAGCAGTTCAAACCTAGCGGGAGGGCCCGGGGAGCTGTTTTTT	CASSSNLAGGPGELFF
.	TRBJ2-2	TRBD1	TRBV6-1	TGTGCCAGCAGTGAAGCTGAGGGGGCCGCCAACGCCGGGGAGCTGTTTTTT	CASSEAEGAANAGELFF
few	TRBJ2-1	TRBD2	TRBV28	TGTGCCAGCAGAAGGACTAGCAATGAGCAGTTCTTC	CASRRTSNEQFF
.	TRBJ1-4	.	TRBV11-2	TGTGCCAGCAGCTCAACGCGGGGGGGGCTAAGGGAAAAACTGTTTTTT	CASSSTRGGLREKLFF
.	TRBJ2-5	.	TRBV27	TGTGCCAGCAGTCCTCTCCCCGGTGAGACCCAGTACTTC	CASSPLPGETQYF
.	TRBJ2-5	TRBD1	TRBV30	TGTGCCTGGAGTATAACGACAGGGGGTGGGGCGGGGACCCAGTACTTC	CAWSITTGGGAGTQYF
.	TRBJ2-3	TRBD1	TRBV28	TGTGCCAGCAGTTTAGAGAGGGGGCTCACAGATACGCAGTATTTT	CASSLERGLTDTQYF
few	TRBJ2-5	.	TRBV27	TGTGCCAGCGGGAGGGAGACCCAGTACTTC	CASGRETQYF
.	TRBJ2-7	TRBD1	TRBV7-3	TGTGCCAGCAGCTTGGACAGGGGGCGACTGAGCGAGCAGTACTTC	CASSLDRGRLSEQYF
.	TRBJ2-1	.	TRBV5-4	TGTGCCAGCAGCTTGGACAGCTCCTACAATGAGCAGTTCTTC	CASSLDSSYNEQFF